Presented here are 24 T cell receptor beta chains from one specimen sequenced in a study of blood T cells in healthy people across ages. Primed by a sample-barcoded 5' primer and a J-beta primer mix, a second PCR proceeded for about 7 to 11 cycles. MiXCR, applied by TCRdb to the 5' RACE reads, yields one record per CDR3 protein. The table records fewer than 2 million distinct CDR3 sequences, about two fifths of them present only once. The sample comprised blood. The source is a human donor in good health.

This chain uses TRBV20-1 with TRBJ2-4; D assignment may be TRBD1 or TRBD2 (5 bases each). The CDR3 extends over 13 amino acids. The V and J ends lost 3 bases and 13 bases respectively, with 19 bases between them. Germline V lookup: CDR1 DFQATT, CDR2 SNEGSKA (reference sequence). CDR3 amino acids: CSASLGSLGEQYF. The CDR3 nucleotides read TGCAGTGCTAGCCTGGGGTCTTTGGGGGAGCAGTACTTC.

This clonotype occurred a few times. This chain uses TRBV5-1 with TRBJ2-4; D remains unclear. The V end was cut by 0 bases, the J end by 9 bases, with 13 bases between. The germline V gene encodes CDR1 SGHRS and CDR2 YFSETQ. The CDR3 sequence is 14 residues long. CDR3 bases: TGCGCCAGCAGCTTGGATGGCCGAAATTCCATTCAGTACTTC. It is translated as CASSLDGRNSIQYF.

This clonotype was seen more than once but under ten times. The chain has TRBV29-1 and TRBJ2-4, with D perhaps given as TRBD1 or TRBD2 (7 bases each). The end of the DNA fits TRBJ2-7 better, so the J call may be wrong. CDR1 is SQVTM, CDR2 ANQGSEA, per germline. The length of the CDR3 is 12 residues. The CDR3 nucleotides read TGCAGCGTTGACCCAGGGGGGGACGAGCAGTACTTC. Its protein is CSVDPGGDEQYF.

J is TRBJ1-5 and V is TRBV28; no reliable D call. The CDR3 runs to 14 residues. Trimming took off 1 base at V and 5 bases at J, with 9 bases between the two ends. Germline V gene lookup returns CDR1 MDHEN and CDR2 SYDVKM. The CDR3 spells CASSLFEGYQPQHF. CDR3 in DNA: TGTGCCAGCAGTTTATTTGAGGGTTATCAGCCCCAGCATTTT.

Turning to this clonotype: At one end, the junction sequence differs from germline, possibly due to a read error. The J gene is TRBJ2-6, the V gene TRBV10-3; a possible D gene is TRBD1 (6 bases). Germline lookup yields CDR1 ENHRY and CDR2 SYGVKD. This CDR3 spans 18 amino acids. CDR3 DNA sequence: TGTGCCACCCGACCGCCCATAGGACAGATCTCTGGGGCCAACGTCCCGACTTTC. It encodes CATRPPIGQISGANVPTF.

The table lists this clonotype with a few counts. This chain joins TRBV5-1 and TRBJ2-3, with D unclear. The CDR3 is 14 amino acids. The ends were cut back, 4 bases at V and 4 bases at J, with 13 bases in the middle. Germline V lookup: CDR1 SGHRS, CDR2 YFSETQ. In nucleotides, the CDR3 is TGCGCCAGCAGCGAAAGAGTCGGCCCAGATACGCAGTATTTT. Translating it yields CASSERVGPDTQYF.

This clonotype was recorded at least ten times. This chain's CDR3 is CAISETRDRGHYGYTF. The DNA of the CDR3 is TGTGCCATCAGTGAGACACGGGACAGGGGACACTATGGCTACACCTTC. This chain joins TRBV10-3 and TRBJ1-2; 10 bases map to TRBD1. This CDR3 comprises 16 residues. Losses at the gene ends were 2 bases for V and 3 bases for J; bases not matched to a gene: 6. Germline V gene data show CDR1 as ENHRY and CDR2 as SYGVKD.

The chain links TRBV29-1 to TRBJ2-7; no reliable D call. The CDR3 is 13 amino acids. Looked up from germline, CDR1 is SQVTM and CDR2 is ANQGSEA. The germline V and J ends were trimmed by 4 bases and 0 bases, with 10 bases remaining between them. This CDR3 is CSVGLVYSYEQYF. Written as DNA, the CDR3 is TGCAGCGTTGGTTTAGTATACTCCTACGAGCAGTACTTC.

The chain is built from TRBV7-2 and TRBJ2-3; 10 bases map to TRBD2. The CDR3 length is 16 residues. The V gene's germline CDR1 is SGHTA and CDR2 FQGNSA. The trim removed 4 bases at V and 10 bases at J, leaving 14 bases unmatched. The CDR3 sequence: CASSSISGGAQAPQYF. The CDR3 DNA reads as TGTGCCAGCAGCTCCATAAGCGGGGGGGCCCAAGCCCCGCAGTATTTT.

This clonotype was counted at least ten times. The chain uses TRBV7-9 and TRBJ2-7; D unresolved. The CDR3 is made up of 15 amino acids. The V end lost 1 base, the J end lost 0 bases, and 10 bases lay between the germline ends. Looked up from germline, CDR1 is SEHNR and CDR2 is FQNEAQ (reference sequence). DNA of the CDR3: TGTGCCAGCAGCTTAGAATTTCCAGTCTCCTACGAGCAGTACTTC. It yields the protein CASSLEFPVSYEQYF.

A few counts support this clonotype. J is TRBJ1-5 and V is TRBV20-1; D is ambiguous. There are 12 residues in the CDR3. Trimming stripped 5 bases from V and 7 bases from J, with 12 bases between. Germline CDR1 and CDR2: DFQATT and SNEGSKA (reference sequence). The CDR3 region has the DNA TGCAGTGCTCGTGGTACGGGGCAGCCCCAGCATTTT. This encodes CSARGTGQPQHF.

On this clonotype itself: One junction end does not reproduce the germline sequence, and a read error may be involved. V and J are TRBV7-6 and TRBJ1-2; maybe TRBD1 (5 bases). CDR3 length: 14 amino acids. Germline loops: CDR1 SGHVS, CDR2 FNYEAQ. DNA for the CDR3: TGTGCCAGCAGCTTTCTCGACAGTAACGATGGCTACACCTTC. Translated: CASSFLDSNDGYTF.

V gene TRBV12-3 or TRBV12-4 combines with J gene TRBJ1-4, with 9 positions matching TRBD1. This CDR3 is 14 amino acids long. J lost 8 bases, V lost 3 bases, and 4 bases had no gene match. CDR3 coding DNA: TGTGCCAGCAGTTTCGACAGGGGGAGGGAAAAACTGTTTTTT. This sequence encodes CASSFDRGREKLFF.

The rearrangement links TRBV5-1 to TRBJ1-1; unclear D gene. V lost 3 bases to trimming and J lost 5 bases, with 17 bases between them. CDR3 size: 15 residues. The germline gives CDR1 SGHRS, CDR2 YFSETQ. CDR3 coding DNA: TGCGCCAGCAGCTACCAAGGTGGGCTGGGGACTGAAGCTTTCTTT. Its translation is CASSYQGGLGTEAFF.

The V gene is TRBV15, the J gene TRBJ1-1; no definite D call. Germline CDR1 and CDR2: LNHNV and YYDKDF (reference sequence). CDR3 length equals 16 residues. The V end was cut by 0 bases, the J end by 4 bases, with 15 bases between. Here the CDR3 reads CATSRESGVPGTEAFF. The CDR3 coding sequence is TGTGCCACCAGCAGAGAGAGCGGGGTACCAGGCACTGAAGCTTTCTTT.

This clonotype was detected many times. The genes are TRBV7-2 and TRBJ2-7; 14 bases are a match to TRBD2. J lost 1 base, V lost 5 bases, and 1 base had no gene match. The CDR3 is 15 residues long. The germline V gene encodes CDR1 SGHTA and CDR2 FQGNSA. The chain's CDR3 is CASSRLAGGSYEQYF. The CDR3 DNA reads as TGTGCCAGCAGCCGACTAGCGGGGGGGTCCTACGAGCAGTACTTC.

The chain recombines TRBV9 with TRBJ2-7; 8 nucleotides line up with TRBD2. The CDR3 covers 15 residues. The germline gives CDR1 SGDLS, CDR2 YYNGEE. Trimming cost V 2 bases and J 0 bases; bases outside gene matches: 4. DNA for the CDR3: TGTGCCAGCAGCGTTAGCGGGGCTCTCTCCTACGAGCAGTACTTC. This translates into CASSVSGALSYEQYF. Based on the CDR3 plus reference TRBV9 and TRBJ2-7, the full variable domain is DSGVTQTPKHLITATGQRVTLRCSPRSGDLSVYWYQQSLDQGLQFLIQYYNGEERAKGNILERFSAQQFPDLHSELNLSSLELGDSALYFCASSVSGALSYEQYFGPGTRLTVT.

Concerning this clonotype itself: The junction departs from germline at one end; a sequencing error may be responsible. J is TRBJ2-3 and V is TRBV7-9; 8 bases are shared with TRBD1. The CDR3 has 16 amino acids. Looked up from germline, CDR1 is SEHNR and CDR2 is FQNEAQ (reference sequence). The CDR3 nucleotides read TGTGCCAGCAGCTCGGACAGGGTGGGGAGCACAGGTACGCAGTATTTT. Translation gives CASSSDRVGSTGTQYF.

Only a few counts were recorded for this clonotype. The genes are TRBV20-1 and TRBJ2-7, with TRBD1 matching over 7 bases. CDR3 length: 14 amino acids. Germline-derived CDR1 and CDR2 are DFQATT and SNEGSKA (reference sequence). As DNA, the CDR3 is TGCAAATTAAGTCTCCGGGACAGTTTTTACGAGCAGTACTTC. Encoded protein: CKLSLRDSFYEQYF.

This clonotype has just a few counts. The gene calls are TRBV21-1 and TRBJ2-7; TRBD1, the table's D call, was not compared with the DNA. TRBV21-1 is deemed a pseudogene. The CDR3 length is 14 residues. This CDR3 reads CASRRGRTLYEQYF. For the CDR3, the DNA is TGTGCCAGCAGAAGGGGACGTACCCTTTACGAGCAGTACTTC.

In this sample, this clonotype turned up once. The rearrangement uses TRBV6-2 or TRBV6-3 and TRBJ2-1; a possible D gene is TRBD1 (7 bases). Germline CDR1 MNHEY, CDR2 SVGEGT. Trimming removed 6 bases from V and 0 bases from J, with 12 bases in between. This CDR3 has 15 amino acids. As DNA, the CDR3 is TGTGCCAGCAGCCAGGGGGACTTCTCCTACAATGAGCAGTTCTTC. Amino acid sequence: CASSQGDFSYNEQFF.

To note about this clonotype: Relative to the germline gene, one junction end is altered; a read error may explain this. CDR3 residues: CASNLSPSGEGETQYF. Written as DNA, the CDR3 is TGTGCCAGCAATTTATCCCCCTCTGGGGAGGGGGAGACCCAGTACTTC. The chain employs TRBV28 and TRBJ2-5; TRBD2 matches 7 bases. The germline CDR1 and CDR2 sequences are MDHEN and SYDVKM. The CDR3 length is 16 residues. Together with reference TRBV28 and TRBJ2-5, the CDR3 gives the full variable domain: DVKVTQSSRYLVKRTGEKVFLECVQDMDHENMFWYRQDPGLGLRLIYFSYDVKMKEKGDIPEGYSVSREKKERFSLILESASTNQTSMYLCASNLSPSGEGETQYFGPGTRLLVL.

This chain uses TRBV18 with TRBJ2-4; D unresolved. The J call is in doubt because the DNA end fits TRBJ2-7 better. This CDR3 has 15 residues. Germline V lookup: CDR1 KGHSH, CDR2 LQKENI. CDR3 protein: CASSPSTASYYEQYF. The CDR3 DNA follows: TGTGCCAGCTCACCAAGCACAGCCAGTTATTACGAGCAGTACTTC.

In this sample, this clonotype turned up many times. This sequence joins TRBV4-3 and TRBJ2-7, with 7 bases matching TRBD1. CDR3 length equals 15 residues. CDR1 and CDR2 from the germline V gene are LGHNA and YSLEER. The V gene end was trimmed by 0 bases and the J gene end by 3 bases; junction bases not matched to a gene: 5. The CDR3 sequence is CASSQERQGYYEQYF. CDR3 nucleotide sequence: TGCGCCAGCAGCCAAGAACGACAGGGCTACTACGAGCAGTACTTC.